This TCR beta chain was sequenced for a study of blood T cell repertoires in COVID-19. This table comes from immunoSEQ multiplex PCR, and its TCRdb copy is limited to in-frame clones, with some not included. Altogether 250,000 to 350,000 clones are present, about 90% being singletons, with the ten largest covering approximately 7.8%. The sample comprised peripheral blood. This clonotype was obtained from a woman in her 50s who had recovered from COVID-19.

CDR3 region: CASSIYEELLNEKLFF. The CDR3 nucleotides are TGTGCCAGCAGTATATATGAGGAGCTTCTTAATGAAAAACTGTTTTTT. V is TRBV21-1 and J is TRBJ1-4. TRBV21-1 is labeled a pseudogene. The CDR3 consists of 16 residues.